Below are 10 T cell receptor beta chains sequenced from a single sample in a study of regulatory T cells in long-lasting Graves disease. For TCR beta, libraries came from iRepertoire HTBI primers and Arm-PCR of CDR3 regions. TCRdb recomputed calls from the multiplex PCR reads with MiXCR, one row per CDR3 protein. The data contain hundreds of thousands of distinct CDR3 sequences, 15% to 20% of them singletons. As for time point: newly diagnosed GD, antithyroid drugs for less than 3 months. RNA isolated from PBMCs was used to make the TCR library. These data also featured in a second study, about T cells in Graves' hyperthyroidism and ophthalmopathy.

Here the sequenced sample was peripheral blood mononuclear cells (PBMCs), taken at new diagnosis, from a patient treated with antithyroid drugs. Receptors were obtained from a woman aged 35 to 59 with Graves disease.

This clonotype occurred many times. The CDR3 nucleotides read TGTGCCAGCAGTTTTGGAACGGGGACTAGCGGGGCCGAGCAGTACTTC. Translated: CASSFGTGTSGAEQYF. The J gene is TRBJ2-7, the V gene TRBV27; 13 nucleotides align to TRBD2. The CDR3 totals 16 residues. V shed 3 bases and J 6 bases; nucleotides not matched to a gene: 8. Germline values: CDR1 MNHEY, CDR2 SMNVEV (reference sequence).

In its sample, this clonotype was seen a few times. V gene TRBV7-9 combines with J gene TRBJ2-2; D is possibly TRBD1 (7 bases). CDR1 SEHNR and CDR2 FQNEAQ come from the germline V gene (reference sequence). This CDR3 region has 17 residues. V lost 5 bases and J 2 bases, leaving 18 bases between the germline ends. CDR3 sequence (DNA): TGTGCCAGCAGCCTCGACAGGGCCGGACTAAACACCGGGGAGCTGTTTTTT. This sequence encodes CASSLDRAGLNTGELFF.

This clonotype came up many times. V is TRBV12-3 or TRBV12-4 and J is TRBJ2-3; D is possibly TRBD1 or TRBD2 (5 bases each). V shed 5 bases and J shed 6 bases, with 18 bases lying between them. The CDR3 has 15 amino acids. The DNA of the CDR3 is TGTGCCAGCAGTCCTCCGGGACCCCCGGGGGATACGCAGTATTTT. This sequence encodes CASSPPGPPGDTQYF.

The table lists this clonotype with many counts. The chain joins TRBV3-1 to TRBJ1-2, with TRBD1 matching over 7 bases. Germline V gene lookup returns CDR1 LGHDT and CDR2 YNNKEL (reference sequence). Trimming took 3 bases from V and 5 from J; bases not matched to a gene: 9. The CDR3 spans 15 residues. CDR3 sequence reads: CASSHGTAGAYGYTF. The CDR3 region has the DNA TGTGCCAGCAGCCATGGGACAGCCGGGGCGTATGGCTACACCTTC.

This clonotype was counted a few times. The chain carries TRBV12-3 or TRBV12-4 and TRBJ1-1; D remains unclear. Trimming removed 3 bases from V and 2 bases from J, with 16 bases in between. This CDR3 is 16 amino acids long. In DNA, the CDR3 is TGTGCCAGCAGTTTTTTGGAGGCCGACCGAAACACTGAAGCTTTCTTT. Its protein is CASSFLEADRNTEAFF.

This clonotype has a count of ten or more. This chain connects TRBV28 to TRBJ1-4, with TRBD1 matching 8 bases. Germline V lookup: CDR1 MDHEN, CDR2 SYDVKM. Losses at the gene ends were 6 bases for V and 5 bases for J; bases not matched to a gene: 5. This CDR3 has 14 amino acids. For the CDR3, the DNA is TGTGCCAGCAGCCCGAACAGGGGGAATGAAAAACTGTTTTTT. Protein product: CASSPNRGNEKLFF.

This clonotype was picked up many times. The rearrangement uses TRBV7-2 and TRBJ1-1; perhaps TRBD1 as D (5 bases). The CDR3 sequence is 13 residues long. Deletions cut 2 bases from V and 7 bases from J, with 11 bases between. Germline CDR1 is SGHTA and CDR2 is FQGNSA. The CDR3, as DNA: TGTGCCAGCAGCTTACAGGGTAGGAGTGAAGCTTTCTTT. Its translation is CASSLQGRSEAFF.

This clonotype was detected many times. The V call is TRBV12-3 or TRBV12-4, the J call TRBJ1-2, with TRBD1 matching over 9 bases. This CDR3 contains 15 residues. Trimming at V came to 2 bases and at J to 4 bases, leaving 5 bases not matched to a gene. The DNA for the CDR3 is TGTGCCAGCAGTTTACAACAGGGGGCGGGCTATGGCTACACCTTC. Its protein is CASSLQQGAGYGYTF.

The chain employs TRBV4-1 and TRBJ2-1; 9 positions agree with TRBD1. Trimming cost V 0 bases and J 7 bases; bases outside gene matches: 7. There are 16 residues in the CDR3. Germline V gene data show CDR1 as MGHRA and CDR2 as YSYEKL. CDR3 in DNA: TGCGCCAGCAGCCAAGAAGGGACAGGGAAATTTAATGAGCAGTTCTTC. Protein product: CASSQEGTGKFNEQFF.

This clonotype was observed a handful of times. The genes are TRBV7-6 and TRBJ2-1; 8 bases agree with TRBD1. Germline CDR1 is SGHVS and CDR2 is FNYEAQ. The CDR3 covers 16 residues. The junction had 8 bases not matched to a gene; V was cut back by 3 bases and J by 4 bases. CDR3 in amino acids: CASSFHPRTGYNEQFF. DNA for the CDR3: TGTGCCAGCAGCTTCCACCCTAGGACAGGGTACAATGAGCAGTTCTTC.